The T cell receptor (beta chain) described here comes from a study of blood T cell repertoires in COVID-19. Overall study: The samples span acute and convalescent COVID-19 from the United States, Italy and Spain. The analysed material was cDNA or gDNA that came from T cells, B-cell-depleted T cells, or PBMCs.

CDR1 and CDR2 (germline): MNHEY, SVGEGT. The CDR3 is 15 residues long. Trimming took 5 bases from V and 4 from J, leaving 12 bases between them. Per the original data handling: Cell counts per sample came from amplifying reference gene primers. The protocol was immunoSEQ multiplex PCR, while the TCRdb copy is restricted to in-frame clones and leaves out a portion. The D gene and trimming were derived from the DNA, and the V and J assignments and clone size from that table. The sample contains 200,000 to 250,000 clones, roughly 86% of which appear only once. Material: peripheral blood. The source of this sequence is a woman between 35 and 50 years old with acute or convalescent COVID-19. The chain has TRBV6-2 or TRBV6-3 and TRBJ1-6, with a tentative D call TRBD1 (6 bases). Here the CDR3 reads CASSPAGEYNSPLHF. CDR3 DNA sequence: TGTGCCAGCAGTCCGGCAGGGGAATATAATTCACCCCTCCACTTT.